A selection of T cell receptor beta chains follows, all from one sample in a study of T cells in Graves' hyperthyroidism and ophthalmopathy. TCRdb reprocessed the multiplex PCR reads with MiXCR, giving one entry per CDR3 protein. The sample has 250,000 to 300,000 distinct CDR3 sequences, roughly 19% seen once. Sequences were obtained from blood. All receptors derive from a man in his forties or fifties with Graves' ophthalmopathy. Each CDR3 is given with its conserved first and last residue. Size values are once, few and many counts, or a class for expanded clones, and some rows have none.

len	abundance	v_gene	j_gene	CDR3aa
15	NA	TRBV6-1	TRBJ1-2	CASNQGPPSNYGYTF
15	few	TRBV6-5	TRBJ1-1	CASSYQVELNTEAFF
11	many	TRBV2	TRBJ1-1	CASTEVVEAFF
15	few	TRBV29-1	TRBJ2-7	CSVEEGERSSYEQYF
14	NA	TRBV11-3	TRBJ2-1	CASSLDRGPNEQFF
14	NA	TRBV5-6	TRBJ2-3	CASSFRNGRDTQYF
17	NA	TRBV15	TRBJ2-1	CATSRDQGFGVYNEQFF
16	few	TRBV18	TRBJ2-7	CASSPRSLAGRNEQYF
15	NA	TRBV7-9	TRBJ1-2	CASSLVTGGQYGYTF
14	NA	TRBV20-1	TRBJ1-1	CSAEGRGVRTEAFF
15	many	TRBV9	TRBJ2-5	CASSVDPGVGETQYF
16	few	TRBV9	TRBJ2-5	CASSPMGLAGGETQYF
14	few	TRBV10-3	TRBJ2-2	CAITDRPNTGELFF
16	NA	TRBV29-1	TRBJ2-2	CSVEDRGQGLSGELFF
16	many	TRBV2	TRBJ1-5	CASTEGQANSNQPQHF
15	many	TRBV3-1	TRBJ2-7	CASSYSGTGAYEQYF
11	many	TRBV20-1	TRBJ2-1	CSASHRGNFFF
19	NA	TRBV7-9	TRBJ2-1	CASSLALTGGRGPYNEQFF
17	many	TRBV11-2	TRBJ2-1	CASSVRLAGVHYNEQFF
14	NA	TRBV27	TRBJ2-1	CASGREGLYNEQFF
12	few	TRBV6-1	TRBJ1-4	CASSETFEKLFF
12	few	TRBV30	TRBJ2-2	CAWSVPTGELFF
15	many	TRBV12-3/TRBV12-4	TRBJ1-5	CASSFRGNSNQPQHF
13	many	TRBV12-3/TRBV12-4	TRBJ2-7	CASSRTGRDEQYF
16	many	TRBV2	TRBJ2-1	CAGTRVSASSYNEQFF
15	many	TRBV24-1	TRBJ2-7	CATSEPGQGRAEQYF
17	few	TRBV5-6	TRBJ2-7	CASSSGAGQADPWEQYF
13	NA	TRBV10-3	TRBJ2-1	CAIRLAGNNEQFF
15	many	TRBV7-2	TRBJ2-3	CASSFRRGRTDTQYF
14	NA	TRBV27	TRBJ1-6	CASSFRDRNSPLHF
13	many	TRBV18	TRBJ2-5	CASSPGGRETQYF
15	few	TRBV4-1	TRBJ2-7	CASSQESGVAYEQYF
16	NA	TRBV5-1	TRBJ2-1	CASSSRTSGDYNEQFF
14	few	TRBV28	TRBJ1-6	CASSFFGRNSPLHF
12	NA	TRBV28	TRBJ1-2	CAIRQSHYGYTF
15	NA	TRBV25-1	TRBJ2-3	CASSNPKGWIDTQYF
15	NA	TRBV18	TRBJ1-6	CASSPSKGAHSPLHF
17	NA	TRBV28	TRBJ2-7	CASSLGLAGGFSYEQYF
14	many	TRBV20-1	TRBJ1-6	CSARPSSYNSPLHF
13	few	TRBV6-1	TRBJ2-4	CASTGQIKNIQYF
17	NA	TRBV6-1	TRBJ2-3	CASSGTGVQAVTDTQYF
17	NA	TRBV20-1	TRBJ2-2	CSARVPLAGANTGELFF
15	few	TRBV5-1	TRBJ1-2	CASSLETGMVGGYTF
12	NA	TRBV12-3/TRBV12-4	TRBJ1-1	CASSSSVAEAFF
19	NA	TRBV4-1	TRBJ1-3	CASSPLGRGTGPSGNTIYF
15	few	TRBV5-8	TRBJ1-5	CASSFWGRGNQPQHF
15	once	TRBV9	TRBJ2-2	CASSGEGGTTGELFF
15	NA	TRBV30	TRBJ2-3	CAWSGDSLSTDTQYF
16	NA	TRBV2	TRBJ2-1	CASSQVAASGAIEQFF
14	few	TRBV25-1	TRBJ1-2	CASSESGSNYGYTF
14	few	TRBV27	TRBJ2-7	CASSPTRGPYEQYF
16	many	TRBV28	TRBJ2-4	CASSLWSRQAKNIQYF
14	NA	TRBV10-2	TRBJ2-7	CASSRALAGYEQYF
14	NA	TRBV15	TRBJ2-1	CATSRGVRGNEQFF
14	NA	TRBV6-1	TRBJ2-7	CAISGTSGGYEQYF